The TCR beta chain under discussion was sequenced for a study of CD8 T cells in Susac syndrome. Turning to the study itself: Blood was drawn from Susac syndrome patients while they were therapy-naive, on corticosteroids, or on intravenous immunoglobulin alone.

Study results and caveats: The total CD8+ repertoires contained some 15 Susac-specific public clones, and the CD8+ TEMRA repertoires contained about 5.

After extraction with the RNeasy kit, about 0.5 to 1 ug of the RNA was reverse transcribed using random hexamers. The immunoSEQ assay covered 54 Vbeta and 13 Jbeta segments for CDR3. TCRdb ran MiXCR on the immunoSEQ multiplex PCR reads and lists one entry per CDR3 protein. There are nearly 110,000 distinct CDR3 sequences in the sample; approximately 94% occur only once, and around 0.38% lies in the top ten. Comments on this clonotype: Its antigen is currently unknown.

Trimming removed 5 bases from V and 5 bases from J; junction bases left unmatched: 9. CDR3 size: 14 residues. Germline V CDR1 and CDR2: MNHEY, SMNVEV (reference sequence). The TCR originated in a human donor with Susac syndrome. The chain employs TRBV27 and TRBJ2-7; TRBD1 agrees at 7 bases. Sequencing was carried out using CD8+ T cells from PBMCs. The chain's CDR3 is CASSPITGVHEQYF. The DNA for the CDR3 is TGTGCCAGCAGTCCGATCACAGGGGTCCACGAGCAGTACTTC.